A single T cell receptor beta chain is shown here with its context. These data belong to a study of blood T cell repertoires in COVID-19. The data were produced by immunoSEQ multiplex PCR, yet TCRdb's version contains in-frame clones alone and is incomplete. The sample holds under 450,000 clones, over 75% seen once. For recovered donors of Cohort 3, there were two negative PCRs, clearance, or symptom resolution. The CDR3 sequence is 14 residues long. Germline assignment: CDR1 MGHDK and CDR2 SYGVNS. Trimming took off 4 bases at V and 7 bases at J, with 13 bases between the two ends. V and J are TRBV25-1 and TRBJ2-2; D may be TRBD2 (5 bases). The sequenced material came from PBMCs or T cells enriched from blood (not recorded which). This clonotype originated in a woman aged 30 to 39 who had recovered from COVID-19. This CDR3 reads CASSGGGLGGELFF. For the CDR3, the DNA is TGTGCCAGCAGTGGTGGCGGGTTGGGCGGGGAGCTGTTTTTT. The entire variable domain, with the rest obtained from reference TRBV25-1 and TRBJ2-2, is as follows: EADIYQTPRYLVIGTGKKITLECSQTMGHDKMYWYQQDPGMELHLIHYSYGVNSTEKGDLSSESTVSRIRTEHFPLTLESARPSHTSQYLCASSGGGLGGELFFGEGSRLTVL.